This TCR beta chain emerged from a study of response to subunit inactivated influenza vaccine. Study-wide points: The authors put forward the suggestion that each seasonal influenza vaccination may bring in only a limited number of new T cells.

Germline CDR1 is MNHEY and CDR2 is SMNVEV (reference sequence). V was pared by 5 bases and J by 1 base, with 8 bases between. The CDR3 covers 14 residues. In TCRdb, the RT-PCR reads were re-called with MiXCR into one record per CDR3 protein. The sample holds about 190,000 distinct CDR3 sequences; 13% to 15% are singletons and the top ten take approximately 30%. On this clonotype itself: Its matching antigen is unknown.

The V and J genes are TRBV27 and TRBJ2-2; D is ambiguous. This clonotype was sampled from a man aged 45-60 years who received an inactivated influenza vaccine. The starting material was CD8+ T cells sorted from PBMCs, obtained around 5 days after vaccination. The CDR3 sequence is CASSLRQNTGELFF. CDR3 DNA: TGTGCCAGCAGTCTCCGACAGAACACCGGGGAGCTGTTTTTT.